The rows below give T cell receptor beta chains drawn from one sample of a study of STAT3 mutations in large granular lymphocyte leukemia. Generated by immunoSEQ multiplex PCR, the TCRdb table keeps only in-frame clones and is missing some. The repertoire holds about 7,700 clones, with roughly 79% as singletons. Sample: peripheral blood mononuclear cells. Receptors originate from a woman aged 35 to 49 with T-cell large granular lymphocyte leukemia. Some clones in this sample may be carry-over from other donors' samples. The CDR3 runs from the conserved cysteine through the conserved F or W. Each record gives: J gene, V gene, D gene, clone size, CDR3 protein. The D gene is left open where the match is weak. Clone size is not always given. Where it is, it says once, few, many or a class for expanded clones.

J: TRBJ2-7; V: TRBV6-5; D: -; size: -; CDR3: CASSYGRGPYEQYF
J: TRBJ2-7; V: TRBV7-9; D: TRBD2; size: -; CDR3: CASSRPGLAGTYEQYF
J: TRBJ1-4; V: TRBV7-9; D: -; size: -; CDR3: CASSLAGGFEKLFF
J: TRBJ1-2; V: TRBV18; D: -; size: -; CDR3: CASSMDGYYGYTF
J: TRBJ1-1; V: TRBV30; D: -; size: -; CDR3: CGVQPYTEAFF
J: TRBJ1-5; V: TRBV18; D: TRBD1; size: -; CDR3: CASSSLDRELSNQPQHF
J: TRBJ1-4; V: TRBV2; D: TRBD1; size: -; CDR3: CASSEAGQGGEKLFF
J: TRBJ1-1; V: TRBV5-4; D: -; size: once; CDR3: CASSFGGWFEAFF
J: TRBJ1-2; V: TRBV6-5; D: TRBD1; size: few; CDR3: CASRDPFRGTYGYTF
J: TRBJ2-7; V: TRBV4-3; D: TRBD2; size: few; CDR3: CASSQGAGAGYEQYF
J: TRBJ2-5; V: TRBV9; D: -; size: -; CDR3: CASSVGGRGETQYF
J: TRBJ2-7; V: TRBV30; D: TRBD1; size: once; CDR3: CAYGTGGSYEQYF
J: TRBJ1-1; V: TRBV27; D: -; size: once; CDR3: CASSSGVPVAMNTEAFF
J: TRBJ1-1; V: TRBV25-1; D: -; size: -; CDR3: CASSERVARVSFF
J: TRBJ1-1; V: TRBV25-1; D: -; size: -; CDR3: CASRGGRGNTEAFF
J: TRBJ2-1; V: TRBV12-5; D: TRBD1; size: -; CDR3: CASGLVLGTGSYNEQFF
J: TRBJ1-1; V: TRBV5-1; D: TRBD1; size: -; CDR3: CASSLGLGGQGGSNTEAFF
J: TRBJ1-5; V: TRBV12-5; D: -; size: few; CDR3: CASGLVTGQPQHF
J: TRBJ1-5; V: TRBV25-1; D: -; size: -; CDR3: CASSGGGKNQPQHF
J: TRBJ2-1; V: TRBV25-1; D: -; size: once; CDR3: CASSVTIGGRYNEQFF
J: TRBJ2-5; V: TRBV5-6; D: -; size: -; CDR3: CASSLEGSLETQYF
J: TRBJ2-3; V: TRBV27; D: -; size: -; CDR3: CASSLAFGAVRQYF
J: TRBJ2-7; V: TRBV28; D: -; size: -; CDR3: CASSLLGAGSRYEQYF
J: TRBJ2-1; V: TRBV6-5; D: TRBD2; size: -; CDR3: CASSYTSGGYNEQFF
J: TRBJ1-5; V: TRBV5-6; D: -; size: -; CDR3: CASSLGGGSNQPQHF
J: TRBJ2-7; V: TRBV5-4; D: -; size: once; CDR3: CASSFGAGATYEQYF
J: TRBJ1-4; V: TRBV5-1; D: -; size: -; CDR3: CASSSNRNEKLFF
J: TRBJ1-5; V: TRBV25-1; D: -; size: -; CDR3: CASSVQTGQPQHF
J: TRBJ2-5; V: TRBV7-9; D: -; size: -; CDR3: CASSPRDPGAQYF
J: TRBJ2-1; V: TRBV5-1; D: -; size: -; CDR3: CASSLSPNEQFF
J: TRBJ2-7; V: TRBV7-9; D: -; size: -; CDR3: CASSLGERSFFSEQYF
J: TRBJ1-1; V: TRBV19; D: -; size: -; CDR3: CASCKGRGGDTEAFF
J: TRBJ1-3; V: TRBV7-9; D: -; size: -; CDR3: CASSPKGGQTNTIYF
J: TRBJ1-2; V: TRBV7-9; D: TRBD1; size: -; CDR3: CASSPGTGGAEGYTF
J: TRBJ1-2; V: TRBV10-3; D: TRBD1; size: -; CDR3: CAINLGQGAGGGYTF
J: TRBJ1-4; V: TRBV18; D: -; size: -; CDR3: CASSPSGVWEKLFF
J: TRBJ2-3; V: TRBV7-9; D: TRBD2; size: -; CDR3: CASSYTLGGSTDTQYF
J: TRBJ2-5; V: TRBV27; D: -; size: once; CDR3: CASSSRTRETQYF
J: TRBJ1-6; V: TRBV6-5; D: -; size: -; CDR3: CASSYVDRGYSPLHF
J: TRBJ1-5; V: TRBV7-8; D: TRBD1; size: -; CDR3: CASSLGQGQGYQPQHF
J: TRBJ1-5; V: TRBV30; D: TRBD1; size: -; CDR3: CAWRGAGGVQPQHF
J: TRBJ2-7; V: TRBV19; D: TRBD1; size: few; CDR3: CASSIGQGVYEQYF
J: TRBJ2-5; V: TRBV18; D: -; size: -; CDR3: CASSPGSQETQYF
J: TRBJ1-6; V: TRBV6-5; D: -; size: -; CDR3: CASSFYNSPLHF
J: TRBJ1-2; V: TRBV10-2; D: TRBD1; size: once; CDR3: CASSVGRDRANYGYTF
J: TRBJ2-3; V: TRBV13; D: TRBD1; size: -; CDR3: CASSLGSLRGSPSTDTQYF
J: TRBJ1-1; V: TRBV6-6; D: -; size: -; CDR3: CASSYSGANTEAFF
J: TRBJ1-1; V: TRBV7-9; D: TRBD1; size: -; CDR3: CASRYRGEAAEAFF
J: TRBJ1-4; V: TRBV6-6; D: TRBD1; size: -; CDR3: CASSYKQGLEKLFF
J: TRBJ1-2; V: TRBV29-1; D: -; size: once; CDR3: CSVEDGTRLTYGYTF
J: TRBJ1-2; V: TRBV5-4; D: -; size: few; CDR3: CASSLDTGGGYTF
J: TRBJ1-5; V: TRBV6-5; D: TRBD1; size: -; CDR3: CASRQTGTSGPQHF
J: TRBJ2-5; V: TRBV18; D: -; size: -; CDR3: CASSAGKGEETQYF
J: TRBJ1-3; V: TRBV29-1; D: -; size: few; CDR3: CSVGTDGNTIYF
J: TRBJ1-2; V: TRBV19; D: -; size: once; CDR3: CASSTHNNYGYTF
J: TRBJ2-7; V: TRBV4-1; D: TRBD2; size: -; CDR3: CASSQGVLAGDYEQYF